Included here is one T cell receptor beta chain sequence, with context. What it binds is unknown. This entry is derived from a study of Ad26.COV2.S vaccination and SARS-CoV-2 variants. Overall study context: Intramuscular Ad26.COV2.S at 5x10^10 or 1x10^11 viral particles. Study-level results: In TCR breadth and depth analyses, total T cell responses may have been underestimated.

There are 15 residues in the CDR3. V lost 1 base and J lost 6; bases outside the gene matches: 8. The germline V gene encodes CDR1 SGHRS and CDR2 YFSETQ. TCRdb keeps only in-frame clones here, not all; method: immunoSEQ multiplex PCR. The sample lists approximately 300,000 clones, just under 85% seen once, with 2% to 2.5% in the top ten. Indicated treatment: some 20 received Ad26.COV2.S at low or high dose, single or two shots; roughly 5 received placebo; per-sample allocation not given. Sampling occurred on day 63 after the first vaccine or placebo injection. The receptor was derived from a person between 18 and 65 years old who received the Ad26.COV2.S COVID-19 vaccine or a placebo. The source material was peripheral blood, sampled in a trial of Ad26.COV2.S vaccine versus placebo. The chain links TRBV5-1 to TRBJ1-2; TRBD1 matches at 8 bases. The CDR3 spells CASSLLQQGGDGYTF. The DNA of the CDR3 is TGCGCCAGCAGCTTGCTCCAACAGGGGGGAGATGGCTACACCTTC.